This T cell receptor beta chain came from a study of breast tumors, draining lymph nodes, adjacent tissues. Study results and limitations: Compared with basal-like, luminal-like tumors shared significantly more repertoire with nontumor tissue. Data fit most tumor T cells coming from lymph node, expanding in tumor.

Concerning this clonotype: Its specificity is unknown. At one end, the junction sequence differs from germline, possibly due to a read error.

Germline V gives CDR1 SGHNT, CDR2 YENEEA. This CDR3 has 15 residues. TCRdb processed the multiplex PCR reads anew with MiXCR; each CDR3 protein has one entry. In the table there are about 220,000 distinct CDR3 sequences, less than 40% of which are singletons. Axillary draining lymph nodes of breast cancer patients supplied the node samples. The clonotype comes from a female donor with breast cancer. Some clones in this sample may be carry-over from other donors' samples. The sample consisted of axillary lymph node tissue. This rearrangement joins TRBV11-3 to TRBJ2-6; no reliable D call. CDR3 nucleotides: TGTACCAGCAGCTTATACCCCTCTGCGGCCAACGTCCTGACTTTC. It specifies CTSSLYPSAANVLTF.